This TCR beta chain was recorded in a study of CD8 T cells in Susac syndrome. Findings of the study overall: It was acknowledged in the study that its TCR sequencing and HLA analysis involved a relatively small number of individuals.

The CDR3 has 12 amino acids. CDR1 and CDR2 (germline): KGHSH, LQKENI. Between the trimmed V and J ends, which lost 6 bases and 6 bases, there was a span of 11 bases. RNA was extracted with the RNeasy kit, and a quantity of roughly 0.45 to 1 ug was reverse transcribed using random hexamers. TCR beta CDR3 was amplified by immunoSEQ covering 54 Vbeta and 13 Jbeta. MiXCR, applied by TCRdb to the immunoSEQ multiplex PCR reads, yields one record per CDR3 protein. Here the sample spans under 200,000 distinct CDR3 sequences, 85% to 95% being singletons. This clonotype was recorded once. What it recognizes is unknown.

This chain connects TRBV18 to TRBJ1-1; possible D gene TRBD1, 5 bases. The sample taken for sequencing was CD4+ T cells from PBMCs. This clonotype was obtained from a human donor in good health. The CDR3 protein is CASSSGGSEAFF. The CDR3 region has the DNA TGTGCCAGCTCCTCCGGGGGTTCTGAAGCTTTCTTT. The full variable domain, its missing parts supplied by reference TRBV18 and TRBJ1-1, is NAGVMQNPRHLVRRRGQEARLRCSPMKGHSHVYWYRQLPEEGLKFMVYLQKENIIDESGMPKERFSAEFPKEGPSILRIQQVVRGDSAAYFCASSSGGSEAFFGQGTRLTVV.